Below, 18 T cell receptor beta chains from the same sample are listed, as sequenced in a study of T cells expressing NK-cell markers. TCRdb reanalyzed the 5' RACE reads, giving one entry per CDR3 protein sequence and no DNA. This sample's table reports about 110,000 distinct CDR3 sequences. The specimen was blood T cells: a sorted CD56 or NKG2C T cell subset, CD4+ or CD8+ T cells, or bulk PBMC T cells (not recorded which). These receptors were taken from a woman aged 18 to 75 in good health.

The chain is built from TRBV7-2 and TRBJ2-7; the D gene TCRdb calls, TRBD2, cannot be checked with no DNA. CDR1 and CDR2 from the germline V gene are SGHTA and FQGNSA. CDR3 length equals 12 residues. The CDR3 here is CASSLLAVEQYF.

This chain connects TRBV5-1 to TRBJ1-1; TCRdb gives TRBD1 as the D gene, but with no DNA this cannot be confirmed. CDR3 length: 12 amino acids. Germline V gives CDR1 SGHRS, CDR2 YFSETQ. The CDR3 sequence: CASSFAGGEAFF.

This chain links TRBV7-8 with TRBJ1-1. Germline CDR1 SGHVS, CDR2 FQNEAQ. This CDR3 is built from 16 residues. CDR3: CASSRAGGLTNTEAFF.

The chain links TRBV29-1 to TRBJ2-3. CDR1 and CDR2 (germline): SQVTM, ANQGSEA. The CDR3 has 11 amino acids. CDR3 loop: CSLLAADTQYF.

The J gene is TRBJ1-6, the V gene TRBV19; with no DNA, the TCRdb D assignment of TRBD1 cannot be verified. Germline V gene sequence: CDR1 LNHDA, CDR2 SQIVND (reference sequence). The CDR3 length is 12 residues. CDR3 region: CASSTTGSPLHF.

The rearrangement joins TRBV24-1 to TRBJ2-7; TCRdb's assignment of TRBD2 cannot be checked, as there is no DNA. CDR3 length: 15 amino acids. Germline lookup yields CDR1 KGHDR and CDR2 SFDVKD. The CDR3 is CATSEGLAGSYEQYF.

The chain couples TRBV27 to TRBJ1-2; TCRdb selects TRBD1, and the lack of DNA leaves this call unchecked. Germline V gene lookup returns CDR1 MNHEY and CDR2 SMNVEV (reference sequence). This CDR3 region has 14 residues. The CDR3 sequence is CASGQGANIYGYTF.

V usage is TRBV5-5 and J usage is TRBJ1-1; TCRdb's D call of TRBD1 is untestable without DNA. Germline-derived CDR1 and CDR2 are SGHKS and YYEKEE (reference sequence). The CDR3 covers 13 residues. CDR3 amino acids: CASGRGTYTEAFF.

The rearrangement uses TRBV28 and TRBJ2-3; TCRdb's D call, TRBD2, is unchecked because there is no DNA. The length of the CDR3 is 16 residues. From germline, CDR1 is MDHEN and CDR2 SYDVKM. The CDR3 sequence is CASSLEAGGYTDTQYF.

The chain is built from TRBV4-3 and TRBJ2-1; the D call from TCRdb, TRBD1, cannot be confirmed without DNA. The CDR3 spans 16 residues. The germline V gene encodes CDR1 LGHNA and CDR2 YSLEER. The chain's CDR3 is CASSQAGTGWNNEQFF.

J is TRBJ2-7 and V is TRBV29-1. This CDR3 contains 12 residues. The V gene's germline CDR1 is SQVTM and CDR2 ANQGSEA. This CDR3 reads CSVVGGKYEQYF.

The chain carries TRBV20-1 and TRBJ2-5; the D gene TCRdb calls, TRBD1, cannot be checked with no DNA. The CDR3 is made up of 13 amino acids. Germline V gives CDR1 DFQATT, CDR2 SNEGSKA (reference sequence). The CDR3 loop is CSAHGQGQETQYF.

V and J are TRBV7-7 and TRBJ2-3; TCRdb indicates TRBD2, and absent DNA this call remains unverified. The CDR3 has 13 residues. Germline V lookup: CDR1 SSHAT, CDR2 FNYEAQ (reference sequence). The CDR3 is CASSFASGSGQYF.

V is TRBV28 and J is TRBJ2-1. Germline loops: CDR1 MDHEN, CDR2 SYDVKM. There are 14 residues in the CDR3. The CDR3 sequence is CASSPQSRRNEQFF.

The CDR3 reads CASRQTLASEQFF. J is TRBJ2-1 and V is TRBV3-1; TCRdb names TRBD2, which stays unverified in the absence of DNA. Germline values: CDR1 LGHDT, CDR2 YNNKEL (reference sequence). The CDR3 length is 13 residues.

The rearrangement links TRBV15 to TRBJ2-5; there is no DNA to check the TCRdb D call of TRBD1. This CDR3 is built from 18 residues. The V gene's germline CDR1 is LNHNV and CDR2 YYDKDF (reference sequence). CDR3 sequence reads: CATSARGQTLNLQETQYF.

V usage is TRBV5-5 and J usage is TRBJ1-6. The CDR3 has 15 residues. CDR1 is SGHKS, CDR2 YYEKEE, per germline (reference sequence). The CDR3 is CASSLSEVSNSPLHF.

This chain uses TRBV27 with TRBJ2-5; TCRdb outputs TRBD2, but without DNA this stays unchecked. The CDR3 has 13 amino acids. Germline V gives CDR1 MNHEY, CDR2 SMNVEV (reference sequence). The chain's CDR3 is CASSSPPQETQYF.